This T cell receptor beta chain was identified in a study of tumor-infiltrating lymphocytes in localized non-small cell lung cancer. Profiled with immunoSEQ multiplex PCR; TCRdb holds only in-frame clones, not every one. This table holds about 7,600 clones, over 75% found once. This clone was detected once. Its specificity is unknown. Overall study results and limits: Different pieces of the same tissue went to different assays, confounding technical variation with intratumor heterogeneity. Available tissue quantity limited TCR sequencing to a patient subset. Tumors had more T cell infiltration than uninvolved lung, per TCRbeta sequencing and CD3 counts. Tumor T-cell fraction from TCR sequencing was not associated with recurrence-free survival (p = 0.61).

Sequencing was carried out using lung tumor tissue. This sequence was found in a human donor with non-small cell lung cancer.

CDR3: CAWSPRGAGGNTEAFF. CDR3 bases: TGTGCCTGGAGTCCTAGGGGGGCAGGGGGGAACACTGAAGCTTTCTTT. This rearrangement joins TRBV30 to TRBJ1-1, with TRBD1 identical over 7 bases. The germline V gene has CDR1 GTSNPN and CDR2 SVGIG (reference sequence). The CDR3 is 16 residues long. Trimming took 2 bases from V and 1 from J; bases not matched to a gene: 10.